These 2 T cell receptor beta chains were all obtained from the same sample, sequenced in a study of blood T cell repertoires in COVID-19. Assay: immunoSEQ multiplex PCR; the TCRdb copy retains only in-frame clones and omits some. The sample carries some 120,000 clones, more than 60% recorded once. Sequencing input: peripheral blood. These TCRs come from a woman aged 70-85 years with acute or convalescent COVID-19.

This rearrangement joins TRBV30 to TRBJ2-2; 7 bases are shared with TRBD2. Germline CDR1 GTSNPN, CDR2 SVGIG (reference sequence). The CDR3 totals 16 residues. The junction had 6 bases not matched to a gene; V was cut back by 1 base and J by 1 base. In DNA, the CDR3 is TGTGCCTGGAGTGCCGGCGGGAGATTGAACACCGGGGAGCTGTTTTTT. This sequence encodes CAWSAGGRLNTGELFF.

The chain couples TRBV7-8 to TRBJ2-3; tentative D call: TRBD2 (5 bases). Germline lookup yields CDR1 SGHVS and CDR2 FQNEAQ. V was shortened by 2 bases and J by 6 bases, with 18 bases between the two germline ends. This CDR3 is 16 amino acids long. The CDR3, as DNA: TGTGCCAGCAGCTTAATCATTCGGGGTTGGGGTGATACGCAGTATTTT. Residues: CASSLIIRGWGDTQYF.